This TCR beta chain was profiled in a study of blood T cell repertoires in COVID-19 (dated by TCRdb to about 2020). General notes on the study: Samples covering the acute and convalescent phases of COVID-19 were provided by collaborators in the United States, Italy and Spain. The prospective study material was composed of cDNA or gDNA derived from T cells, B-cell-depleted T cells, or PBMCs. Deeply sampled blood TCRbeta repertoires from subjects exposed to, actively infected with, or recovered from COVID-19 were included in the dataset. Where available, HLA class I and class II types were obtained from metadata supplied by the sample provider rather than from assay-based typing. The repertoires were released in a freely available public database intended as a resource for research on the immune response to SARS-CoV-2. Samples came from the ongoing ImmuneRACE study (first 160 participants) plus 1,254 subjects from 6 global collaborators. Nearly every sample came with metadata listing a de-identified subject ID, COVID-19 status, age in years and sex. The investigation overall reported the following: The quantity of clinical and demographic metadata differed by source and by participant and was supplied without curation.

Collaborating institutions collected whole blood in K2EDTA tubes following their own protocols. For TCRbeta analysis, collaborator samples were shipped as frozen whole blood, as isolated PBMCs, or as DNA extracted from either sample type. V drops 2 bases and J drops 6 bases, leaving 5 bases in between. From its cysteine to its phenylalanine, the CDR3 spans 11 amino acids. Just CDR3 DNA is preserved here, 33 bases in frame from base 1. According to the germline V gene (reference sequence), CDR1 reads SEHNR and CDR2 reads FQNEAQ. TCRbeta CDR3 regions were amplified from genomic DNA by means of the immunoSEQ Assay, a bias-controlled multiplex PCR. Per the original workflow: Nucleated cell counts per sample were estimated from amplification of reference gene primers within the assay. To quantify the absolute abundance of each unique TCRbeta CDR3 rearrangement, sequence reads were collapsed and filtered. Productive Simpson clonality was computed per sample as the square root of Simpson's diversity index over productive rearrangements. TCRdb re-hosts the immuneACCESS table, in-frame sequences only. Its copies lack some clones; in the studies checked, an unresolved V gene accounts for under half of them, and the cause for the rest is not known. V and J calls and clone size come straight from that table; D and trimming were deduced from the DNA. The sample includes over 20,000 clones, with 75% to 95% observed a single time. Over 2.5% of the sample belongs to the ten largest clones.

Remarks on this clone: This receptor's antigen is unknown. No much larger clone exists at a distance of one base, and base qualities are not known.

The material sequenced was peripheral blood. This receptor was taken from an older woman with active COVID-19. The chain is made from TRBV7-9 and TRBJ2-7, with the D gene not confidently named. The DNA is TGTGCCAGCAGCTTATCGGGCGAGCAGTACTTC. The resulting protein is CASSLSGEQYF.